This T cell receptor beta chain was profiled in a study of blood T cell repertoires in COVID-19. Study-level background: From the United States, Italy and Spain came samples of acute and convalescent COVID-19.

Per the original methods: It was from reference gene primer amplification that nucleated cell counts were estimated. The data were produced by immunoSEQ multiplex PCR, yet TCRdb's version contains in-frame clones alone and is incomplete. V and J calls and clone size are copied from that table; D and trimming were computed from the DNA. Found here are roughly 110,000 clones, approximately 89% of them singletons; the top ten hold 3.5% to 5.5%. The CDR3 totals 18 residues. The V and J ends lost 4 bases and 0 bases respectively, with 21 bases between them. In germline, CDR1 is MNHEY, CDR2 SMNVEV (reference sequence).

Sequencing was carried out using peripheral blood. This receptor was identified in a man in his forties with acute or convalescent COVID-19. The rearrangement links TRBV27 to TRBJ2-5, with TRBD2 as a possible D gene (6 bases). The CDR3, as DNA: TGTGCCAGCAGTTCCCGGGGTAGCGGAGTGGGACACCAAGAGACCCAGTACTTC. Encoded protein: CASSSRGSGVGHQETQYF.